The clone carrying this T cell receptor beta chain has just a few counts. This specimen belongs to a study of response to subunit inactivated influenza vaccine. Using its own MiXCR run on the RT-PCR reads, TCRdb lists one record per CDR3 protein. The sample contains roughly 650,000 distinct CDR3 sequences, 14% of which appear only once. The TCR comes from a man aged 50 to 60 who received an inactivated influenza vaccine. Sequencing used PBMCs from blood, obtained around 14 days before vaccination.

The CDR3: CASSQDQTATNEQFF. In DNA, the CDR3 is TGTGCCAGCAGTCAAGATCAGACGGCTACCAATGAGCAGTTCTTC. The gene calls are TRBV2 and TRBJ2-1; D unclear. Germline CDR1 reads SNHLY; CDR2 reads FYNNEI. CDR3 length: 15 residues. With 5 bases removed from V and 6 bases from J, the gap between germline ends came to 17 bases.